The entry that follows covers one T cell receptor (beta chain) sequence. The sample belongs to a study of blood T cell repertoires in COVID-19. Study summary: Sites in the United States, Italy and Spain provided acute and convalescent COVID-19 samples.

In the study's own analysis: Scientists estimated how many nucleated cells there were by amplifying reference gene primers. TCRdb's copy holds only in-frame clones and misses some; the assay was immunoSEQ multiplex PCR. V, J and clone size are taken as reported in that table, and D and trimming were inferred from the DNA itself. This table holds about 400,000 clones, roughly 90% found once. The study drew participants aged roughly 18 to 89 years from some 23 US areas. Before being deemed recovered, Cohort 3 donors had two negative PCRs, clearance, or symptom resolution. CDR1 is LNHDA, CDR2 SQIVND, per germline (reference sequence). V lost 9 bases and J 4 bases, leaving 16 bases between the germline ends. CDR3 length equals 14 residues.

Input material: PBMCs or T cells enriched from blood (not recorded which). V and J are TRBV19 and TRBJ1-3, with D perhaps TRBD1 (6 bases). This receptor was identified in a woman in her twenties or thirties who had recovered from COVID-19. In nucleotides, the CDR3 is TGTGCCAGCTCTACAGGGTCGAAGGGAAACACCATATATTTT. Translation: CASSTGSKGNTIYF.